This TCR beta chain was captured by sequencing in a study of tumor and adjacent non-tumor tissue in lung cancer. This CDR3 is 15 amino acids long. Germline V lookup: CDR1 MGHRA, CDR2 YSYEKL. Study findings and constraints: Compared with tumor, normal lung showed significantly lower TCR diversity.

This clonotype was counted a single time. The antigen is undetermined. An end of the junction does not agree with germline; a read error may underlie this. No cell sorting was done before RNA was extracted from the tissue. The normal lung tissue was taken more than 3 cm from the tumor edge. The library came from three nested PCR rounds adapted from ARM-PCR protocols. TCRdb used MiXCR to reprocess the multiplex PCR reads, holding one entry per CDR3 protein. The sample lists some 47,000 distinct CDR3 sequences, roughly two thirds occurring once. This chain uses TRBV4-1 with TRBJ1-1; the D is unclear. This TCR was recovered from a woman between 40 and 55 years old with non-small cell lung cancer. The sequenced sample consisted of distant non-tumor lung tissue. CDR3 region: CATSPSVRRVTEAFF. DNA of the CDR3: TGCGCCACCAGCCCGTCGGTTAGGAGAGTTACAGAAGCTTTCTTT.